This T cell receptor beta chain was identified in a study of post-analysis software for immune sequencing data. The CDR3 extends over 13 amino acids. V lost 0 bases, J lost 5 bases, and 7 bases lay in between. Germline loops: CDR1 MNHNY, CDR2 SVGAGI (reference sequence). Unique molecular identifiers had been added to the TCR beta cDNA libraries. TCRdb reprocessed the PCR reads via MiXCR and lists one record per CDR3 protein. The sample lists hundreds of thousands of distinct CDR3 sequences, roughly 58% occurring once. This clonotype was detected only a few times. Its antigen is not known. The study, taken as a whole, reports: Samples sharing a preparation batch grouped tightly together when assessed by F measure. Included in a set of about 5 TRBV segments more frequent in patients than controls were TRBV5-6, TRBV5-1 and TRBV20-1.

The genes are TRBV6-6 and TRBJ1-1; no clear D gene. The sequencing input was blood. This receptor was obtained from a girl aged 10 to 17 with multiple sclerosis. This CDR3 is CASSYSIGTEAFF. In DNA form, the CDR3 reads TGTGCCAGCAGTTACTCGATAGGGACTGAAGCTTTCTTT.